Listed here are 3 T cell receptor beta chains from one sample, sequenced in a study of blood T cell repertoires in COVID-19. Clones were sequenced by immunoSEQ multiplex PCR, and TCRdb holds only the in-frame ones, with some missing. There are 55,000 to 80,000 clones in the sample; roughly 86% occur only once, and approximately 1% lies in the top ten. Sequencing was carried out using peripheral blood. These receptors were obtained from a man in his 70s with acute or convalescent COVID-19.

The chain uses TRBV15 and TRBJ1-5; weak D call: TRBD1 (6 bases). The CDR3 is 15 residues long. V was pared by 3 bases and J by 6 bases, with 15 bases between. Per the germline V gene, CDR1 is LNHNV and CDR2 is YYDKDF (reference sequence). The CDR3 region is CATSSPRTVGQPQHF. Written as DNA, the CDR3 is TGTGCCACCAGCAGTCCCCGGACAGTGGGTCAGCCCCAGCATTTT.

The J gene is TRBJ1-2, the V gene TRBV6-6; 8 bases line up with TRBD1. This CDR3 has 13 residues. V was clipped by 7 bases and J by 6 bases; unmatched bases: 7. The germline gives CDR1 MNHNY, CDR2 SVGAGI (reference sequence). CDR3 in DNA: TGTGCCAGCAACCCCGCGGACAGGGATGGCTACACCTTC. Translated: CASNPADRDGYTF.

The chain has TRBV29-1 and TRBJ1-1; D perhaps matches TRBD1 (5 bases). V gave up 5 bases and J gave up 5 bases, with 15 bases separating them. Germline V lookup: CDR1 SQVTM, CDR2 ANQGSEA. The CDR3 consists of 13 residues. The CDR3 loop is CSVSWGGRTEAFF. CDR3 in DNA: TGCAGCGTTTCGTGGGGCGGGAGAACTGAAGCTTTCTTT.